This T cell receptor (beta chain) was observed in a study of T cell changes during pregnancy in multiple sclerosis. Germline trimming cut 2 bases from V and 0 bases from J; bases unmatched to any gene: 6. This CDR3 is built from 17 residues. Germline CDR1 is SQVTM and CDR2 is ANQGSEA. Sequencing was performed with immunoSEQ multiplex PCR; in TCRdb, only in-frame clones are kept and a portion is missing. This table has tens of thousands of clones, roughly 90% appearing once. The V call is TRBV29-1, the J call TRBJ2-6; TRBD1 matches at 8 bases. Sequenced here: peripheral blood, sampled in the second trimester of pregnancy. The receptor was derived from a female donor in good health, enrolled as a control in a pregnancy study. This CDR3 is CSVESGQGPSGANVLTF. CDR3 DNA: TGCAGCGTTGAATCTGGACAGGGACCCTCTGGGGCCAACGTCCTGACTTTC.